Below, 24 T cell receptor beta chains from the same sample are listed, as sequenced in a study of T-cell memory formation after mild COVID-19. TCRdb reprocessed the 5' RACE reads with MiXCR, giving one entry per CDR3 protein. The sample has roughly 350,000 distinct CDR3 sequences, around 15% seen once. The sample taken for sequencing was PBMCs or a T cell subset sorted from them (not recorded which). These receptors all stem from a man between 18 and 29 years old who had mild COVID-19 (a few samples of this study predate the infection). Cell type and time point are not known.

The rearrangement uses TRBV7-2 and TRBJ2-7, with D maybe TRBD1 (5 bases). Per the germline V gene, CDR1 is SGHTA and CDR2 is FQGNSA. Trimming removed 4 bases from V and 3 bases from J, with 16 bases in between. CDR3 length equals 15 residues. CDR3: CASSSPDSLFYEQYF. The CDR3 bases are TGTGCCAGCAGCTCCCCAGACAGTTTATTCTACGAGCAGTACTTC. Looking up the rest from reference TRBV7-2 and TRBJ2-7 gives the full variable domain: GAGVSQSPSNKVTEKGKDVELRCDPISGHTALYWYRQSLGQGLEFLIYFQGNSAPDKSGLPSDRFSAERTGGSVSTLTIQRTQQEDSAVYLCASSSPDSLFYEQYFGPGTRLTVT.

The V and J genes are TRBV7-9 and TRBJ2-7; D is possibly TRBD2 (5 bases). Between the trimmed V and J ends, which lost 1 base and 5 bases, there was a span of 9 bases. The CDR3 length is 13 residues. Germline V gene sequence: CDR1 SEHNR, CDR2 FQNEAQ (reference sequence). The CDR3 spells CASSLGGINEQYV. In DNA, the CDR3 is TGTGCCAGCAGCTTAGGAGGGATCAACGAGCAGTACGTC.

This clonotype showed up just a few times. V is TRBV5-1 and J is TRBJ2-1; possible D gene TRBD2, 6 bases. The CDR3 runs to 16 residues. V lost 4 bases, J lost 4 bases, and 18 bases lay in between. The germline V gene has CDR1 SGHRS and CDR2 YFSETQ. CDR3: CASSPGGVAGYNEQFF. CDR3 nucleotides: TGCGCCAGCAGCCCCGGCGGGGTCGCGGGATACAATGAGCAGTTCTTC. Full variable domain (rest looked up from reference TRBV5-1 and TRBJ2-1): KAGVTQTPRYLIKTRGQQVTLSCSPISGHRSVSWYQQTPGQGLQFLFEYFSETQRNKGNFPGRFSGRQFSNSRSEMNVSTLELGDSALYLCASSPGGVAGYNEQFFGPGTRLTVL.

The chain recombines TRBV6-1 with TRBJ1-5, with 11 bases lining up with TRBD1. This CDR3 is built from 15 residues. V lost 3 bases and J lost 7; bases outside the gene matches: 5. Per germline, CDR1 MNHNS and CDR2 SASEGT. CDR3 coding DNA: TGTGCCAGCAGTGATAGGACAGGGGGCAGGCAGCCCCAGCATTTT. This encodes CASSDRTGGRQPQHF.

This clonotype was counted only a few times. The chain couples TRBV6-2 or TRBV6-3 to TRBJ2-7, with 12 bases that match TRBD2. The germline CDR1 and CDR2 sequences are MNHEY and SVGEGT. The CDR3 totals 15 residues. V lost 6 bases to trimming and J lost 2 bases; unmatched junction nucleotides: 5. CDR3 sequence reads: CASRPGLAGTYEQYV. CDR3 bases: TGTGCCAGCAGGCCAGGACTAGCGGGGACCTACGAGCAGTACGTC.

This clonotype was counted between two and nine times. The chain joins TRBV7-9 to TRBJ2-1; 11 bases line up with TRBD2. CDR1 is SEHNR and CDR2 is FQNEAQ in the germline V gene (reference sequence). The CDR3 is made up of 15 amino acids. With V trimmed by 1 base and J by 7 bases, 3 bases remained unmatched. CDR3 nucleotides: TGTGCCAGCAGCTTAGTGGGACTAGCGGATAATGAGCAGTTCTTC. It is translated as CASSLVGLADNEQFF.

At least ten counts were recorded for this clonotype. The genes are TRBV27 and TRBJ2-7; tentatively, D is TRBD1 or TRBD2 (5 bases each). V was shortened by 2 bases and J by 0 bases, with 11 bases between the two germline ends. Per the germline V gene, CDR1 is MNHEY and CDR2 is SMNVEV (reference sequence). This CDR3 contains 15 residues. In DNA, the CDR3 is TGTGCCAGCAGTTTAGCCGGGGCGAGCTCCTACGAGCAGTACTTC. This encodes CASSLAGASSYEQYF.

The gene calls are TRBV7-9 and TRBJ1-1; 10 bases line up with TRBD1. Germline V CDR1 and CDR2: SEHNR, FQNEAQ (reference sequence). The CDR3 has 15 amino acids. V gave up 4 bases and J gave up 4 bases; unmatched junction bases: 6. The CDR3 DNA reads as TGTGCCAGCAGCTCGACAGGGGGCGGCGGCACTGAAGCTTTCTTT. Amino acids: CASSSTGGGGTEAFF. The full variable domain, completed using reference TRBV7-9 and TRBJ1-1, is DTGVSQNPRHKITKRGQNVTFRCDPISEHNRLYWYRQTLGQGPEFLTYFQNEAQLEKSRLLSDRFSAERPKGSFSTLEIQRTEQGDSAMYLCASSSTGGGGTEAFFGQGTRLTVV.

The V and J genes are TRBV18 and TRBJ1-2; 8 bases match TRBD1. Germline loops: CDR1 KGHSH, CDR2 LQKENI. The CDR3 loop spans 15 amino acids. Trimming removed 6 bases from V and 5 bases from J; junction bases left unmatched: 11. The CDR3 coding sequence is TGTGCCAGCTCCCCCCTGCCGGGACAGGAATATGGCTACACCTTC. Translating it yields CASSPLPGQEYGYTF.

Ten or more counts support this clonotype. CDR3 residues: CASSTTGGEPQHF. The CDR3 DNA reads TGTGCCAGTAGTACTACAGGGGGCGAGCCCCAGCATTTT. V usage is TRBV19 and J usage is TRBJ1-5, with 9 bases fitting TRBD1. The germline V gene encodes CDR1 LNHDA and CDR2 SQIVND (reference sequence). J was trimmed by 8 bases and V by 4 bases; bases with no gene match: 3. CDR3 length: 13 residues.

This clonotype was counted only a few times. This chain connects TRBV3-1 to TRBJ2-5, with a weak D call TRBD2 (6 bases). The CDR3 contains 14 residues. Germline CDR1 LGHDT, CDR2 YNNKEL (reference sequence). V was pared by 3 bases and J by 2 bases, with 10 bases between. DNA for the CDR3: TGTGCCAGCAGCCACGCGGGACGGCAAGAGACCCAGTACTTC. Translated, it gives CASSHAGRQETQYF.

This chain links TRBV4-2 with TRBJ1-2; 9 bases line up with TRBD1. Unmatched junction bases numbered 7, after V lost 1 base and J lost 4 bases. Germline V gives CDR1 LGHNA, CDR2 YNFKEQ. This CDR3 comprises 16 residues. CDR3 residues: CASSQVQGASSYGYTF. CDR3 bases: TGTGCCAGCAGCCAAGTACAGGGGGCATCATCCTATGGCTACACCTTC.

The chain links TRBV20-1 to TRBJ2-7; 10 positions match TRBD1. The J segment lost 5 bases and the V segment lost 4 bases, leaving 5 bases of the junction unmatched. The germline V gene has CDR1 DFQATT and CDR2 SNEGSKA (reference sequence). This CDR3 contains 13 residues. CDR3 protein: CSAIGTGDHEQYF. The DNA of the CDR3 is TGCAGTGCTATCGGGACAGGGGACCACGAGCAGTACTTC.

The chain is built from TRBV7-2 and TRBJ2-7, with D perhaps being TRBD1 or TRBD2 (5 bases each). CDR3 length: 13 amino acids. V was pared by 5 bases and J by 2 bases, with 10 bases between. Per germline, CDR1 SGHTA and CDR2 FQGNSA. CDR3 sequence (DNA): TGTGCCAGCAGCCGGGGCAGCGCCTACGAGCAGTACTTC. Translating gives CASSRGSAYEQYF.

Ten or more counts support this clonotype. The chain uses TRBV6-4 and TRBJ1-2; no clear D gene. CDR3 length: 12 residues. V shed 6 bases and J shed 4 bases, with 9 bases lying between them. Germline CDR1 is MRHNA and CDR2 is SNTAGT. The CDR3 here is CASRHLTYGYTF. The CDR3 nucleotides are TGTGCCAGCAGACACCTGACCTATGGCTACACCTTC.

This clonotype was observed at least ten times. V gene TRBV12-3 or TRBV12-4 combines with J gene TRBJ1-2; D not resolved. This CDR3 contains 12 residues. Trimming cost V 3 bases and J 2 bases, with 4 bases left between them. Here the CDR3 reads CASSFSNYGYTF. The CDR3 DNA reads as TGTGCCAGCAGTTTCTCCAACTATGGCTACACCTTC.

The table lists this clonotype with a few counts. The chain has TRBV7-8 and TRBJ2-5; possible D gene TRBD2, 6 bases. V dropped 4 bases and J dropped 6 bases, with 18 bases sitting between them. Germline-derived CDR1 and CDR2 are SGHVS and FQNEAQ. This CDR3 has 15 amino acids. CDR3 DNA sequence: TGTGCCAGCAGCTCCGAAAGACTAGTGATCAAGACCCAGTACTTC. Translation: CASSSERLVIKTQYF.

The chain is built from TRBV9 and TRBJ2-5; 10 bases map to TRBD1. The CDR3 has 18 amino acids. V was clipped by 4 bases and J by 2 bases; unmatched bases: 14. Germline loops: CDR1 SGDLS, CDR2 YYNGEE. The CDR3 is CASSQTGTGEGPQETQYF. In nucleotides, the CDR3 is TGTGCCAGCAGCCAAACCGGGACAGGGGAAGGGCCACAAGAGACCCAGTACTTC.

This clonotype was seen at least ten times. The chain employs TRBV3-1 and TRBJ2-1; D is unresolved. This CDR3 region has 15 residues. V shed 1 base and J shed 3 bases, with 10 bases lying between them. Per germline, CDR1 LGHDT and CDR2 YNNKEL (reference sequence). The CDR3 region has the DNA TGTGCCAGCAGCCAAGGTTACAGCTACTACAATGAGCAGTTCTTC. Its translation is CASSQGYSYYNEQFF.

CDR3 DNA: TGTGCCAGCAGTCCCCTCGACGGGACCCAGCATTTT. It translates to CASSPLDGTQHF. The rearrangement uses TRBV6-5 and TRBJ1-5; D not certain. V lost 5 bases to trimming and J lost 11 bases, with 13 bases between them. The CDR3 spans 12 residues. Per the germline V gene, CDR1 is MNHEY and CDR2 is SVGAGI.

The table lists this clonotype with many counts. DNA for the CDR3: TGTGCCAGCAGCCCTAGTGTCAGGGAACTCGGGGAGCTGTTTTTT. Protein: CASSPSVRELGELFF. The chain uses TRBV7-2 and TRBJ2-2, with D perhaps TRBD1 (5 bases). Germline V gene data show CDR1 as SGHTA and CDR2 as FQGNSA. The CDR3 runs to 15 residues. V gave up 5 bases and J gave up 7 bases, with 17 bases separating them.

This clonotype was observed a handful of times. The chain joins TRBV3-1 to TRBJ1-1, with D perhaps TRBD1 (6 bases). The CDR3 extends over 15 amino acids. V was cut by 1 base and J by 7 bases, with 16 bases left in between. Per germline, CDR1 LGHDT and CDR2 YNNKEL (reference sequence). CDR3 nucleotide sequence: TGTGCCAGCAGCCAAGTTCAGGGAGGAGGGGGTGAAGCTTTCTTT. As protein: CASSQVQGGGGEAFF.

V and J are TRBV11-2 and TRBJ2-2; D gene unclear. Germline assignment: CDR1 SGHAT and CDR2 FQNNGV. The CDR3 consists of 15 residues. V dropped 1 base and J dropped 4 bases, with 10 bases sitting between them. The CDR3 loop is CASSLGIWSTGELFF. The CDR3, as DNA: TGTGCCAGCAGCTTAGGAATTTGGAGCACCGGGGAGCTGTTTTTT.

This clonotype was seen more than once but under ten times. Here the CDR3 DNA reads TGTGCCAGCGCGACCCCAAGTTGGGGGGAAGGCTACACCTTC. Its protein product is CASATPSWGEGYTF. The rearrangement joins TRBV28 to TRBJ1-2, with D possibly TRBD1 on 5 matching bases. The CDR3 runs 14 residues. From germline, CDR1 is MDHEN and CDR2 SYDVKM. V was clipped by 8 bases and J by 8 bases, with 21 bases between them.